This passage covers 6 T cell receptor beta chains from one sample sequenced in a study of neurological immune-mediated disorders. TCRdb re-analysed the 5' RACE reads in MiXCR, keeping a single row per CDR3 protein. The sample has approximately 60,000 distinct CDR3 sequences; more than 4% are singletons. Sequenced input: PBMCs. These receptors all stem from a man over 45 with multiple sclerosis.

This clonotype appeared many times. The chain's CDR3 is CASPSDSGGSYEQYF. CDR3 coding DNA: TGTGCCAGCCCGTCCGATAGCGGGGGGAGCTACGAGCAGTACTTC. This chain links TRBV6-1 with TRBJ2-7; TRBD2 matches at 10 bases. The ends lost 8 bases at V and 3 bases at J; junction bases unmatched: 10. The CDR3 runs 15 residues. Germline V gene lookup returns CDR1 MNHNS and CDR2 SASEGT.

This clonotype was seen repeatedly, ten times or more. The V and J genes are TRBV4-1 and TRBJ2-7, with 9 bases lining up with TRBD1. The junction had 3 bases not matched to a gene; V was cut back by 1 base and J by 2 bases. In germline, CDR1 is MGHRA, CDR2 YSYEKL. The CDR3 spans 15 residues. CDR3 loop: CASSQGQGVTYEQYF. DNA for the CDR3: TGCGCCAGCAGCCAAGGACAGGGGGTTACCTACGAGCAGTACTTC.

This clonotype was counted at least ten times. The chain combines TRBV12-3 or TRBV12-4 with TRBJ2-7, with D possibly matching TRBD2 (6 bases). V lost 6 bases to trimming and J lost 2 bases, with 17 bases between them. CDR3 length equals 15 residues. CDR3 in DNA: TGTGCCAGCAGCCAAGTGGGACGCGGGGCCTACGAGCAGTACTTC. As protein: CASSQVGRGAYEQYF.

Only a few counts were recorded for this clonotype. The V and J genes are TRBV5-1 and TRBJ2-7; 7 bases line up with TRBD1. Germline lookup yields CDR1 SGHRS and CDR2 YFSETQ. V dropped 0 bases and J dropped 1; count of bases not matched to a gene: 7. The CDR3 loop spans 16 amino acids. DNA of the CDR3: TGCGCCAGCAGCTTGGCGACAGGGAGACAATCCTACGAGCAGTACTTC. Protein product: CASSLATGRQSYEQYF. Drawing the rest from reference TRBV5-1 and TRBJ2-7, the complete variable domain is KAGVTQTPRYLIKTRGQQVTLSCSPISGHRSVSWYQQTPGQGLQFLFEYFSETQRNKGNFPGRFSGRQFSNSRSEMNVSTLELGDSALYLCASSLATGRQSYEQYFGPGTRLTVT.

This clonotype was observed many times. The V call is TRBV20-1, the J call TRBJ1-1; 8 nucleotides match TRBD1. With V trimmed by 5 bases and J by 6 bases, 11 bases remained unmatched. CDR3 length: 14 residues. CDR1 and CDR2 from the germline V gene are DFQATT and SNEGSKA (reference sequence). CDR3 loop: CSALPLDRGPEAFF. CDR3 nucleotides: TGCAGTGCTCTCCCACTCGACAGGGGACCTGAAGCTTTCTTT.

In its sample, this clonotype was seen a few times. The rearrangement uses TRBV18 and TRBJ2-7, with 9 bases matching TRBD2. The CDR3 is made up of 15 amino acids. J was trimmed by 3 bases and V by 3 bases; bases with no gene match: 6. CDR1 and CDR2 from the germline V gene are KGHSH and LQKENI. The CDR3 DNA follows: TGTGCCAGCTCACCTACCCGACTAGCGGACTACGAGCAGTACTTC. This gives the protein CASSPTRLADYEQYF.